This T cell receptor (beta chain) was recorded in a study of cytomegalovirus exposure and HLA in healthy donors. About the study: The approximately 700 first-cohort repertoires shared a platform with the approximately 110 validation repertoires, as reported in a later analysis.

Notes on the study in general: It was approximately 150 TCR beta chains that were listed as cytomegalovirus-associated. The finding came from a later analysis; first-cohort TCR clusters tended to co-occur in the 110 or so validation repertoires.

Repertoires were generated with immunoSEQ multiplex PCR, while TCRdb's copy carries only in-frame clones and drops some. Among about 110,000 clones, about 94% were seen once, and the ten largest hold 0.67%. The donors were part of the approximately 120-subject validation cohort, which stood apart from the 666-subject first cohort. As concerns this clone: Its antigen remains unidentified.

The germline V gene has CDR1 KGHSH and CDR2 LQKENI. The CDR3 spans 14 residues. Germline trimming cut 3 bases from V and 4 bases from J; bases unmatched to any gene: 1. The clonotype originates from a young woman in good health and CMV-seronegative. Specimen: PBMCs. The chain uses TRBV18 and TRBJ1-5, with 9 bases lining up with TRBD1. The CDR3 DNA sequence: TGTGCCAGCTCACCGACAGGGGGGAATCAGCCCCAGCATTTT. Its translation is CASSPTGGNQPQHF.